The 30 T cell receptor beta chains in this list originate from one sample, sequenced in a study of T cell repertoires in cytomegalovirus infection. TCRdb called the reads again in MiXCR, with one record for every CDR3 protein. The sample lists roughly 240,000 distinct CDR3 sequences; under 8.5% were seen once. The sequenced sample consisted of PBMCs. These receptors all come from a human donor in good health (CMV status not recorded). Some clones in this sample may be carry-over from other donors' samples.

The sample holds many counts of this clonotype. This sequence joins TRBV11-2 and TRBJ2-7; D is possibly TRBD2 (6 bases). Germline values: CDR1 SGHAT, CDR2 FQNNGV. The V and J ends lost 4 bases and 3 bases respectively, with 10 bases between them. This CDR3 contains 13 residues. The CDR3 spells CASSYGTYYEQYF. CDR3 sequence (DNA): TGTGCCAGCAGCTACGGGACTTACTACGAGCAGTACTTC.

This clonotype has ten or more counts. The chain links TRBV5-6 to TRBJ2-1; 7 bases align to TRBD1. CDR3 length equals 15 residues. V was clipped by 3 bases and J by 9 bases; unmatched bases: 12. Germline-derived CDR1 and CDR2 are SGHDT and YYEEEE. The CDR3 region has the DNA TGTGCCAGCAGCTCCCTGGACAGGCCCACCCTTGAGCAGTTCTTC. It encodes CASSSLDRPTLEQFF.

There are many counts of this clonotype. J is TRBJ1-1 and V is TRBV6-5; possible D gene TRBD1, 5 bases. CDR1 is MNHEY, CDR2 SVGAGI, per germline. The V end was cut by 6 bases, the J end by 0 bases, with 17 bases between. CDR3 length equals 16 residues. This CDR3 reads CASRAAGVVMNTEAFF. Here the CDR3 DNA reads TGTGCCAGCAGAGCCGCGGGGGTAGTCATGAACACTGAAGCTTTCTTT.

The V call is TRBV14, the J call TRBJ2-5, with D tentatively TRBD2 (5 bases). Trimming took off 2 bases at V and 4 bases at J, with 14 bases between the two ends. Germline V gene sequence: CDR1 SGHDN, CDR2 FVKESK. The CDR3 is made up of 15 amino acids. CDR3 bases: TGTGCCAGCAGCCAAAACGTTGGCGCGGGAGAGACCCAGTACTTC. This translates into CASSQNVGAGETQYF. The full variable domain, in which reference TRBV14 and TRBJ2-5 provide the parts outside the CDR3, is EAGVTQFPSHSVIEKGQTVTLRCDPISGHDNLYWYRRVMGKEIKFLLHFVKESKQDESGMPNNRFLAERTGGTYSTLKVQPAELEDSGVYFCASSQNVGAGETQYFGPGTRLLVL.

Remarks on this clonotype: A much larger clone sits a single nucleotide away, making a read error possible. The chain uses TRBV7-9 and TRBJ2-1; 8 bases align to TRBD2. Germline CDR1 and CDR2: SEHNR and FQNEAQ (reference sequence). The CDR3 runs to 12 residues. Here the CDR3 reads CASSSGGAEQSF. The CDR3 nucleotides read TGTGCCAGCAGCTCCGGGGGGGCTGAGCAGTCCTTC.

This clonotype has at least ten counts. The V and J genes are TRBV12-3 or TRBV12-4 and TRBJ2-1; no firm D call. CDR3 length: 17 residues. The V gene lost 0 bases and the J gene lost 0 bases, with 12 bases spanning the gap. The CDR3 DNA follows: TGTGCCAGCAGTTTAGCGCTTGCGGAGAGCTCCTACAATGAGCAGTTCTTC. This gives the protein CASSLALAESSYNEQFF.

The sample holds a few counts of this clonotype. The chain carries TRBV5-1 and TRBJ1-5, with 7 bases identical to TRBD1. CDR1 SGHRS and CDR2 YFSETQ come from the germline V gene. Trimming took 1 base from V and 3 from J; bases not matched to a gene: 4. This CDR3 has 15 amino acids. CDR3 residues: CASSLTGTDNQPQHF. The CDR3 nucleotides are TGCGCCAGCAGCTTGACCGGGACAGACAATCAGCCCCAGCATTTT.

The table lists this clonotype with many counts. The chain combines TRBV7-2 with TRBJ1-5; possible D gene TRBD1, 5 bases. The CDR3 spans 15 residues. V lost 5 bases, J lost 2 bases, and 13 bases lay in between. The germline CDR1 and CDR2 sequences are SGHTA and FQGNSA. The CDR3 here is CASSDRVEGNQPQHF. The CDR3 DNA reads as TGTGCCAGCAGCGACAGAGTGGAGGGCAATCAGCCCCAGCATTTT. Filled out from reference TRBV7-2 and TRBJ1-5, the complete variable domain reads GAGVSQSPSNKVTEKGKDVELRCDPISGHTALYWYRQSLGQGLEFLIYFQGNSAPDKSGLPSDRFSAERTGGSVSTLTIQRTQQEDSAVYLCASSDRVEGNQPQHFGDGTRLSIL.

The V and J genes are TRBV4-3 and TRBJ2-3, with a weak D call TRBD2 (5 bases). There are 17 residues in the CDR3. The V and J ends lost 0 bases and 1 base respectively, with 14 bases between them. The V gene's germline CDR1 is LGHNA and CDR2 YSLEER. The CDR3 protein is CASSQDNSVGGTDTQYF. The CDR3 coding sequence is TGCGCCAGCAGCCAAGATAATAGCGTCGGGGGCACAGATACGCAGTATTTT.

This clonotype has ten or more counts. The chain combines TRBV6-5 with TRBJ2-7, with D hard to call. The V gene's germline CDR1 is MNHEY and CDR2 SVGAGI. V gave up 2 bases and J gave up 0 bases, with 8 bases separating them. CDR3 length: 14 amino acids. The CDR3: CASSYRRSSYEQYF. The CDR3 nucleotides are TGTGCCAGCAGTTACAGGCGAAGCTCCTACGAGCAGTACTTC.

This clonotype was seen once. The rearrangement joins TRBV20-1 to TRBJ1-1, with unresolved D. Trimming took off 5 bases at V and 5 bases at J, with 18 bases between the two ends. This CDR3 has 14 residues. Germline V gives CDR1 DFQATT, CDR2 SNEGSKA (reference sequence). DNA for the CDR3: TGCAGTGCTCCTGGCGGAGGTCGGGAGACTGAAGCTTTCTTT. This sequence encodes CSAPGGGRETEAFF.

This clonotype turned up a few times. This chain joins TRBV29-1 and TRBJ1-2; no definite D call. V dropped 4 bases and J dropped 8 bases, with 5 bases sitting between them. The CDR3 runs 9 residues. In germline, CDR1 is SQVTM, CDR2 ANQGSEA. The CDR3 protein is CSVAPGYTF. CDR3 DNA sequence: TGCAGCGTTGCCCCGGGCTACACCTTC. Based on the CDR3 plus reference TRBV29-1 and TRBJ1-2, the full variable domain is SAVISQKPSRDICQRGTSLTIQCQVDSQVTMMFWYRQQPGQSLTLIATANQGSEATYESGFVIDKFPISRPNLTFSTLTVSNMSPEDSSIYLCSVAPGYTFGSGTRLTVV.

This clonotype was observed at least ten times. The CDR3 coding sequence is TGTGCCACCGGACAGGTCGATCAGCCCCAGCATTTT. Encoded protein: CATGQVDQPQHF. This rearrangement joins TRBV15 to TRBJ1-5; 7 positions agree with TRBD1. Unmatched junction bases numbered 3, after V lost 8 bases and J lost 5 bases. The CDR3 is 12 amino acids. Germline CDR1 reads LNHNV; CDR2 reads YYDKDF (reference sequence).

This clonotype was detected many times. The genes are TRBV7-2 and TRBJ2-5; 8 bases are shared with TRBD2. The germline CDR1 and CDR2 sequences are SGHTA and FQGNSA. CDR3 size: 15 residues. V dropped 0 bases and J dropped 7; count of bases not matched to a gene: 7. In DNA, the CDR3 is TGTGCCAGCAGCTTAGCGCAGCGGGGGTTTGGGACCCAGTACTTC. It encodes CASSLAQRGFGTQYF.

This clonotype has at least ten counts. This chain uses TRBV7-2 with TRBJ2-2; 7 positions agree with TRBD2. Germline V gives CDR1 SGHTA, CDR2 FQGNSA. CDR3 length: 17 residues. V shed 5 bases, J shed 2 bases, and the junction held 11 bases outside the gene matches. In DNA form, the CDR3 reads TGTGCCAGCAGCCACCCGCCGGGGGGATTAAACACCGGGGAGCTGTTTTTT. Protein product: CASSHPPGGLNTGELFF.

In its sample, this clonotype was seen many times. V is TRBV7-8 and J is TRBJ1-2; D is undetermined. V was cut by 5 bases and J by 4 bases, with 11 bases left in between. The CDR3 is 13 residues long. Germline V lookup: CDR1 SGHVS, CDR2 FQNEAQ. The CDR3 DNA reads TGTGCCAGCAGCCCACGGCCGGTCTATGGCTACACCTTC. Amino acid sequence: CASSPRPVYGYTF.

This clonotype was detected ten times or more. The rearrangement uses TRBV27 and TRBJ1-4, with unresolved D. Trimming took off 6 bases at V and 4 bases at J, with 18 bases between the two ends. CDR1 is MNHEY and CDR2 is SMNVEV in the germline V gene (reference sequence). The length of the CDR3 is 16 residues. In DNA, the CDR3 is TGTGCCAGCAGAAATCCGTCGGCTGATCTTAATGAAAAACTGTTTTTT. This codes for CASRNPSADLNEKLFF.

This clonotype was found many times. The V gene is TRBV7-8, the J gene TRBJ2-4; 8 bases map to TRBD1. The CDR3 is 15 residues long. Germline loops: CDR1 SGHVS, CDR2 FQNEAQ. Losses at the gene ends were 4 bases for V and 8 bases for J; bases not matched to a gene: 10. The CDR3 DNA is TGTGCCAGCAGCTCCACACCGGACAGGGACCACATTCAGTACTTC. Translating it yields CASSSTPDRDHIQYF.

This clonotype occurred many times. The chain has TRBV11-2 and TRBJ2-5, with D unclear. Trimming removed 0 bases at V and 5 bases at J, with 4 bases between. Germline V lookup: CDR1 SGHAT, CDR2 FQNNGV. The length of the CDR3 is 12 residues. The CDR3 DNA follows: TGTGCCAGCAGCTTAGAAATGGAGACCCAGTACTTC. Translating gives CASSLEMETQYF.

This clonotype showed up many times. The chain is built from TRBV6-6 and TRBJ1-2; the D is unclear. Germline CDR1 and CDR2: MNHNY and SVGAGI (reference sequence). CDR3 length equals 15 residues. V lost 2 bases and J 8 bases, leaving 18 bases between the germline ends. The CDR3 DNA sequence: TGTGCCAGCAGTTACACCCGGTCGGATCGGGGAGGCTACACCTTC. It encodes CASSYTRSDRGGYTF.

This clonotype was seen repeatedly, ten times or more. The chain has TRBV7-9 and TRBJ2-6; 10 nucleotides line up with TRBD1. Per the germline V gene, CDR1 is SEHNR and CDR2 is FQNEAQ (reference sequence). J was trimmed by 8 bases and V by 5 bases; bases with no gene match: 6. The CDR3 has 15 amino acids. Here the CDR3 reads CASSIGQGGTNVLTF. CDR3 in DNA: TGTGCCAGCAGCATCGGACAGGGGGGTACCAACGTCCTGACTTTC.

In its sample, this clonotype was seen many times. This sequence joins TRBV28 and TRBJ1-5; TRBD1 matches at 7 bases. From germline, CDR1 is MDHEN and CDR2 SYDVKM. V was pared by 4 bases and J by 2 bases, with 8 bases of the junction left unmatched. The CDR3 has 16 amino acids. In DNA, the CDR3 is TGTGCCAGCAGTTCCACAGGGGCAGGTGGCAATCAGCCCCAGCATTTT. Translation: CASSSTGAGGNQPQHF.

At least ten counts were recorded for this clonotype. This CDR3 is CASSSDRAPGANVLTF. The CDR3 nucleotides are TGTGCCAGCAGCTCAGACAGGGCACCTGGGGCCAACGTCCTGACTTTC. The chain joins TRBV7-9 to TRBJ2-6, with 7 bases that match TRBD1. The CDR3 has 16 amino acids. The V gene's germline CDR1 is SEHNR and CDR2 FQNEAQ (reference sequence). Losses at the gene ends were 4 bases for V and 2 bases for J; bases not matched to a gene: 5.

This clonotype has at least ten counts. The rearrangement uses TRBV24-1 and TRBJ2-3; D perhaps matches TRBD2 (6 bases). The CDR3 is 14 amino acids. CDR1 KGHDR and CDR2 SFDVKD come from the germline V gene. Deletions cut 5 bases from V and 4 bases from J, with 12 bases between. CDR3 sequence: CATSAPRGSDTQYF. In DNA form, the CDR3 reads TGTGCCACCAGTGCCCCACGGGGGTCAGATACGCAGTATTTT.

The sample holds many counts of this clonotype. The CDR3 protein is CSAKGRRADTQYF. The CDR3 DNA is TGCAGCGCCAAAGGGCGCAGGGCCGATACGCAGTATTTT. V usage is TRBV29-1 and J usage is TRBJ2-3; D may be TRBD1 (5 bases). The CDR3 runs to 13 residues. Germline-derived CDR1 and CDR2 are SQVTM and ANQGSEA. The V and J ends lost 7 bases and 6 bases respectively, with 17 bases between them.

This clonotype has at least ten counts. The chain combines TRBV4-1 with TRBJ1-4; a possible D gene is TRBD1 (5 bases). This CDR3 is 17 amino acids long. V dropped 4 bases and J dropped 0 bases, with 15 bases sitting between them. Germline CDR1 MGHRA, CDR2 YSYEKL. The CDR3 protein is CASSPRQGEATNEKLFF. The DNA of the CDR3 is TGCGCCAGCAGCCCACGCCAAGGGGAGGCAACTAATGAAAAACTGTTTTTT.

This clonotype was seen repeatedly, ten times or more. The chain recombines TRBV7-2 with TRBJ1-1; 7 bases are shared with TRBD1. Losses at the gene ends were 2 bases for V and 7 bases for J; bases not matched to a gene: 4. Germline-derived CDR1 and CDR2 are SGHTA and FQGNSA. This CDR3 has 13 amino acids. This CDR3 reads CASSLKTGIEAFF. CDR3 sequence (DNA): TGTGCCAGCAGCTTAAAGACAGGGATTGAAGCTTTCTTT.

This clonotype occurred many times. The gene calls are TRBV7-2 and TRBJ2-1; 9 nucleotides line up with TRBD2. The CDR3 has 13 residues. With 3 bases clipped from V and 10 bases from J, the junction kept 4 bases outside the gene matches. The germline V gene encodes CDR1 SGHTA and CDR2 FQGNSA. The CDR3 coding sequence is TGTGCCAGCAGCTTGGTAGCGGGGGAAGAGCAGTTCTTC. Protein product: CASSLVAGEEQFF.

This clonotype was recorded many times. The rearrangement joins TRBV7-2 to TRBJ2-5; D remains unclear. Germline CDR1 is SGHTA and CDR2 is FQGNSA. This CDR3 region has 15 residues. The V end was cut by 5 bases, the J end by 5 bases, with 18 bases between. The CDR3 DNA sequence: TGTGCCAGCAGCGTTCCGAAGGGTTTGGGGGAGACCCAGTACTTC. As protein: CASSVPKGLGETQYF.

This clonotype was seen many times. The junction shows a germline mismatch at one end, possibly a read error. CDR3 region: CASRIQGNRNQPQHF. The CDR3 DNA sequence: TGTGCGAGCAGGATCCAGGGGAACCGCAATCAGCCCCAGCATTTT. The gene calls are TRBV28 and TRBJ1-5; D might be TRBD1 (6 bases). Per germline, CDR1 MDHEN and CDR2 SYDVKM. The CDR3 covers 15 residues. Supplemented by reference TRBV28 and TRBJ1-5, the full variable domain reads DVKVTQSSRYLVKRTGEKVFLECVQDMDHENMFWYRQDPGLGLRLIYFSYDVKMKEKGDIPEGYSVSREKKERFSLILESASTNQTSMYLCASRIQGNRNQPQHFGDGTRLSIL.